The entry below describes one TCR beta chain. The trim removed 5 bases at V and 7 bases at J, leaving 2 bases unmatched. Germline V gene data show CDR1 as MGHDK and CDR2 as SYGVNS. The CDR3 length is 14 residues. This entry is derived from a study of CD8+CD57+ T cells in acquired aplastic anemia. Profiling that covered TCR beta VDJ and CDR3 relied on genomic DNA as its template. TCRdb processed the reads anew with MiXCR; each CDR3 protein has one entry. The sample lists tens of thousands of distinct CDR3 sequences, 75% to 85% occurring once. The chain has TRBV25-1 and TRBJ1-6, with 10 positions matching TRBD1. The TCR sequence derives from a human donor in good health, serving as a control. The specimen was sorted CD4+, CD8+, or CD8+CD57+ T cells (not recorded which) from PBMCs. The CDR3 sequence: CASSSTGGNSPLHF. The CDR3 DNA sequence: TGTGCCAGCAGTTCGACAGGGGGCAATTCACCCCTCCACTTT. Full variable domain (outside the CDR3, taken from reference TRBV25-1 and TRBJ1-6): EADIYQTPRYLVIGTGKKITLECSQTMGHDKMYWYQQDPGMELHLIHYSYGVNSTEKGDLSSESTVSRIRTEHFPLTLESARPSHTSQYLCASSSTGGNSPLHFGNGTRLTVT.